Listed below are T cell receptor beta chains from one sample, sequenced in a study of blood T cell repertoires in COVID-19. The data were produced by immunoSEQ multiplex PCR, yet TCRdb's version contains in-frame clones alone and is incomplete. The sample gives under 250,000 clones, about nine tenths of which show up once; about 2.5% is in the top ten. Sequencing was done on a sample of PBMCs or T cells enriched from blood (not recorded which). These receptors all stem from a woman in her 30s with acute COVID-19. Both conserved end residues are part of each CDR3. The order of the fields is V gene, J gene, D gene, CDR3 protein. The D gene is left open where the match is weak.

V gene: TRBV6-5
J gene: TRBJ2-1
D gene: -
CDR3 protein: CASSTGVINNEQFF

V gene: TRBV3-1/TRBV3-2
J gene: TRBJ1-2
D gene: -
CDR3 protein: CASSQTPGYYGYTF

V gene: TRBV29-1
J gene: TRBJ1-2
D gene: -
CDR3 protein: CSVSPRGTYGYTF

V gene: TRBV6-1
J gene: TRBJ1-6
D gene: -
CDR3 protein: CASSEWIDRSNSPLHF

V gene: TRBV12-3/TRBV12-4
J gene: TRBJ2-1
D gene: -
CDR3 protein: CASGRDTNNEQFF

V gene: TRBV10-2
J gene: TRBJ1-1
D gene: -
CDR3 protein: CASIPQGGRPRAFF

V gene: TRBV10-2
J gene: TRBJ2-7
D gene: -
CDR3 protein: CASNPYGGSYEQYF

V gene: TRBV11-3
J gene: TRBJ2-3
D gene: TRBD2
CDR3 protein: CASSLGGGGGWKDTQYF

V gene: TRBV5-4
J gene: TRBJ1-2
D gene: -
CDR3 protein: CASSLAVGSGRGYTF

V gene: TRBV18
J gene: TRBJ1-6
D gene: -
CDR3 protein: CASSPLQGMSSPLHF

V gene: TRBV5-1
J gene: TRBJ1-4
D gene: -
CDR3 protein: CASSLVAASNEKLFF

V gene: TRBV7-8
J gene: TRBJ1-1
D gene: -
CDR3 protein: CASSFRLNTEAFF

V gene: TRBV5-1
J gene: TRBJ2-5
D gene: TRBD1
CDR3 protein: CASRDRGETQYF

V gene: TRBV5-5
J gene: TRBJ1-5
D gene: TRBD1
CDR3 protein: CASSFDRVPFFNQPQHF